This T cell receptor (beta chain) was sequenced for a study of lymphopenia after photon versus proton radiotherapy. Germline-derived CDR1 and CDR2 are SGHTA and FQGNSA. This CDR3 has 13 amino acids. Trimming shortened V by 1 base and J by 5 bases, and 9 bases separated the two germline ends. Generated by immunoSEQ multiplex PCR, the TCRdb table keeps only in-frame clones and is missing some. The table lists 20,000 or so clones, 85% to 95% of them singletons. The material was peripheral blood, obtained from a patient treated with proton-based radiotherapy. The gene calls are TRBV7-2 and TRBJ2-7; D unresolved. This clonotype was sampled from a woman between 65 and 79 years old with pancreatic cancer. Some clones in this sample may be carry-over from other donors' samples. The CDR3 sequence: CASSLVSGDEQYF. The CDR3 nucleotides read TGTGCCAGCAGCTTAGTGTCTGGGGACGAGCAGTACTTC.